The entry that follows covers one TCR beta chain sequence. Its antigen remains unidentified. PCR used 60 Vbeta primers and 13 Jbeta primers. Produced via immunoSEQ multiplex PCR; TCRdb's table is partial and in-frame only. The sample has approximately 85,000 clones, about 80% seen once; the top ten hold 5.5% to 8%. Germline CDR1 SEHNR, CDR2 FQNEAQ (reference sequence). The CDR3 spans 15 residues. The ends were cut back, 3 bases at V and 4 bases at J, with 15 bases in the middle. The record originates from a study of cytomegalovirus exposure and HLA in healthy donors. Overall study findings and caveats: About 87% or about 30% of the time was how often most TCR beta V segments were productive, according to an earlier analysis. A few of the chains that were CMV-associated were confirmed in vitro to be specific for CMV antigens. Overall, roughly 170 TCR beta chains were annotated as cytomegalovirus-associated.

The source is a young man in good health and CMV-seronegative. J is TRBJ1-2 and V is TRBV7-9; D remains ambiguous. Sequencing was done on a sample of PBMCs. The CDR3 DNA is TGTGCCAGCAGCTTCCCACACGGCCCAGGCTATGGCTACACCTTC. Protein sequence: CASSFPHGPGYGYTF.